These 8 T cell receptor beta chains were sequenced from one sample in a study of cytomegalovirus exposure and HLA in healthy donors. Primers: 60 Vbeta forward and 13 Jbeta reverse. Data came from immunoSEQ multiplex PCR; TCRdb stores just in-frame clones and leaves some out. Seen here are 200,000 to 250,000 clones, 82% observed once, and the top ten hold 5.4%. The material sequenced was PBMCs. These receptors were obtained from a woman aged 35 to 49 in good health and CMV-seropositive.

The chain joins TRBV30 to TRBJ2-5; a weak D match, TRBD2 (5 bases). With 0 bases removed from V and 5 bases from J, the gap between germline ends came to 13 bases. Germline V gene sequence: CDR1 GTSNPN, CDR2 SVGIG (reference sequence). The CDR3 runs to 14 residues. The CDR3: CAWSVTSGGETQYF. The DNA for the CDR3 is TGTGCCTGGAGTGTAACCTCAGGAGGTGAGACCCAGTACTTC.

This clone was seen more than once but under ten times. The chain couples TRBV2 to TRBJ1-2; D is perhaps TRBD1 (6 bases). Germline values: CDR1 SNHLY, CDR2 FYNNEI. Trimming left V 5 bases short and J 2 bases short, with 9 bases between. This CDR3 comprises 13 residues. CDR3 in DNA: TGTGCCAGCAGTTTTGACAGGAACTATGGCTACACCTTC. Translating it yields CASSFDRNYGYTF.

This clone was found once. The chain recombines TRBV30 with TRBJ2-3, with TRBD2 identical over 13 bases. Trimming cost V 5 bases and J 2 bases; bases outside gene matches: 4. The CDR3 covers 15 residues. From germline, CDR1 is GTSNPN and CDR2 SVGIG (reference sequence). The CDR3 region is CAWGGLAGTTDTQYF. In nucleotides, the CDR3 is TGTGCCTGGGGGGGACTAGCGGGGACCACAGATACGCAGTATTTT.

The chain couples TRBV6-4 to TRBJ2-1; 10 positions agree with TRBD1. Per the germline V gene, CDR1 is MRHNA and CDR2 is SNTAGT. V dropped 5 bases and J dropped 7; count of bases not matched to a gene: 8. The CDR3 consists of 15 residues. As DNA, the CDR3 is TGTGCCAGCAGTTTAGGGACAGGGGAATGGAATGAGCAGTTCTTC. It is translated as CASSLGTGEWNEQFF.

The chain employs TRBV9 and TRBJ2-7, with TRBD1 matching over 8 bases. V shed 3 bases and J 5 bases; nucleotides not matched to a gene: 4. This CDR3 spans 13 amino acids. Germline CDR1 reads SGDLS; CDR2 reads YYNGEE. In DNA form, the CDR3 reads TGTGCCAGCAGCGCCACAGGGGGTAACGAGCAGTACTTC. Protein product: CASSATGGNEQYF. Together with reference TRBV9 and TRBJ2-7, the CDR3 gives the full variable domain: DSGVTQTPKHLITATGQRVTLRCSPRSGDLSVYWYQQSLDQGLQFLIQYYNGEERAKGNILERFSAQQFPDLHSELNLSSLELGDSALYFCASSATGGNEQYFGPGTRLTVT.

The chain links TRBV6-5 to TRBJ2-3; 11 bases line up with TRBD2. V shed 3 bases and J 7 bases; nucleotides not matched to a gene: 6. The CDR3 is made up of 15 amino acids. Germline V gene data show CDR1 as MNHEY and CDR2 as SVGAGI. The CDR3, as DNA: TGTGCCAGCAGTTATCGTAGCGGGAGGGAAAATACGCAGTATTTT. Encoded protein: CASSYRSGRENTQYF.

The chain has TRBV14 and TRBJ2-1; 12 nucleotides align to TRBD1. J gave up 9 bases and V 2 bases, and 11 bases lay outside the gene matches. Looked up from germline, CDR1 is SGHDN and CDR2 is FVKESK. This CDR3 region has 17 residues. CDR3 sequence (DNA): TGTGCCAGCAGCCAACAGTTCGGGACAGGGGGCGTGGGTGAGCAGTTCTTC. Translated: CASSQQFGTGGVGEQFF.

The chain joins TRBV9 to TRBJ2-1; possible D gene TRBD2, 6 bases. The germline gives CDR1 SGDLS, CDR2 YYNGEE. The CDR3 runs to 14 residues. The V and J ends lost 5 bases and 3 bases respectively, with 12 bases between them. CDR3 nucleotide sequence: TGTGCCAGCAGTCGCCTCGGGGGCTACAATGAGCAGTTCTTC. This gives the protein CASSRLGGYNEQFF.